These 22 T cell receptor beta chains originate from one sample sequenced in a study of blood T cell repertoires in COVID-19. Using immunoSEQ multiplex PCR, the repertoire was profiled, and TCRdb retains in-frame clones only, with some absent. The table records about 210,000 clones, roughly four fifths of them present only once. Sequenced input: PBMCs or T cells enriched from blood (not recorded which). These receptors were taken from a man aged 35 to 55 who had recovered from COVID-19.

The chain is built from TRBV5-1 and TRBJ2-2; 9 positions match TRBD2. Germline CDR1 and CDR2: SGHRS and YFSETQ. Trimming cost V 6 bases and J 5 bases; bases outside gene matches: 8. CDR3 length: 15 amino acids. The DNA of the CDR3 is TGCGCCAGCACCCCCCGGACTAGCGAGACCGGGGAGCTGTTTTTT. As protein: CASTPRTSETGELFF.

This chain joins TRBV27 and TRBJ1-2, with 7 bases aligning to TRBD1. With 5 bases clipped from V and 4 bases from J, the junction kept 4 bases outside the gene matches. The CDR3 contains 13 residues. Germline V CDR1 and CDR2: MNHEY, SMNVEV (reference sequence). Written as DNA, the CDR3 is TGTGCCAGCAGTCCGACAGGGATCTATGGCTACACCTTC. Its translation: CASSPTGIYGYTF.

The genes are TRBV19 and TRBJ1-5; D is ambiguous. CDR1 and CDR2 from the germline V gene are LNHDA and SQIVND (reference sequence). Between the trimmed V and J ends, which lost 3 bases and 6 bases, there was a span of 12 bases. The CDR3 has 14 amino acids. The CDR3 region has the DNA TGTGCCAGTAGTATGAGGATTTCTGCTCAGCCCCAGCATTTT. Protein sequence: CASSMRISAQPQHF.

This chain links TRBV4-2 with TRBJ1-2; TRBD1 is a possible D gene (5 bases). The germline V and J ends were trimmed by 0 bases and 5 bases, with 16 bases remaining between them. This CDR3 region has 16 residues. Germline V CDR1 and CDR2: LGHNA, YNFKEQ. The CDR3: CASSQERGRSSYGYTF. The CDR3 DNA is TGTGCCAGCAGCCAAGAAAGGGGCAGATCGTCGTATGGCTACACCTTC.

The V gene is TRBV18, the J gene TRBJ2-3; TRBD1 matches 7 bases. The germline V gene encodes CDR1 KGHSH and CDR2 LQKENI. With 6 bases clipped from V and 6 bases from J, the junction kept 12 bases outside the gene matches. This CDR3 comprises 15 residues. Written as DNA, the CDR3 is TGTGCCAGCTCCCGGGGACAGTTTGAGAGGGATACGCAGTATTTT. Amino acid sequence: CASSRGQFERDTQYF.

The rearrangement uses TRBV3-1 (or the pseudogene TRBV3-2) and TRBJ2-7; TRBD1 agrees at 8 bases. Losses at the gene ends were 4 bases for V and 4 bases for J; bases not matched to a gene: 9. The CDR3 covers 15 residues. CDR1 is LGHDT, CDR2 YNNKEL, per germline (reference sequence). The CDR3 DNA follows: TGTGCCAGCAGCCCCTTCCGACAGGGGTGGTACGAGCAGTACTTC. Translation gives CASSPFRQGWYEQYF.

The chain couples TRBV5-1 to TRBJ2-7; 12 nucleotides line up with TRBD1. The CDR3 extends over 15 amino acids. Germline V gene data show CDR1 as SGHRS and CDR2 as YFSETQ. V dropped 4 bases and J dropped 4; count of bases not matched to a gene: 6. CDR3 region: CASSLGTGGVYEQYF. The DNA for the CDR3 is TGCGCCAGCAGCCTCGGGACAGGGGGCGTGTACGAGCAGTACTTC.

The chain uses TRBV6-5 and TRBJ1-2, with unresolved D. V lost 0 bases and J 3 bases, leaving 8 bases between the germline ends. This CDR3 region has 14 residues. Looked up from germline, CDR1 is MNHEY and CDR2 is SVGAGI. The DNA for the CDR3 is TGTGCCAGCAGTTACTCGCGGGCCTACTATGGCTACACCTTC. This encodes CASSYSRAYYGYTF.

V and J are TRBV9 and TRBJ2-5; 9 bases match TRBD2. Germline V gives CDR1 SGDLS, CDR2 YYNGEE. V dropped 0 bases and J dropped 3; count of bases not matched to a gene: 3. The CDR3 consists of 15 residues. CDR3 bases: TGTGCCAGCAGCGTAGCCGTAGCGGGGGAAGAGACCCAGTACTTC. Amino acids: CASSVAVAGEETQYF. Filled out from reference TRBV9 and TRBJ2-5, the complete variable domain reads DSGVTQTPKHLITATGQRVTLRCSPRSGDLSVYWYQQSLDQGLQFLIQYYNGEERAKGNILERFSAQQFPDLHSELNLSSLELGDSALYFCASSVAVAGEETQYFGPGTRLLVL.

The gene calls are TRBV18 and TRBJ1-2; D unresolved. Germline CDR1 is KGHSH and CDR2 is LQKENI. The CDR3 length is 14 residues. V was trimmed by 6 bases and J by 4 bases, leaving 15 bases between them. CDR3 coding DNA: TGTGCCAGCTCCCTATCACCAGGCTCCTATGGCTACACCTTC. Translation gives CASSLSPGSYGYTF.

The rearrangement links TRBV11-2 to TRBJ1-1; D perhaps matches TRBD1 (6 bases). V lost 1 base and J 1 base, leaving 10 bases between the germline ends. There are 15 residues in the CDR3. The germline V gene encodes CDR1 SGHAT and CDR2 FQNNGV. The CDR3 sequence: CASSLVLTGNTEAFF. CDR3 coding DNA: TGTGCCAGCAGCTTAGTTCTGACAGGGAACACTGAAGCTTTCTTT.

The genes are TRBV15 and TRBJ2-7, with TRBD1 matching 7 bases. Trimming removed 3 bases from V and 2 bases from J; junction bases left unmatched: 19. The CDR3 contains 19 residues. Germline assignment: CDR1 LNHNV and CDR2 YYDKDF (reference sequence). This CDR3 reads CATSSPRRGPDIVAYEQYF. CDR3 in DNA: TGTGCCACCAGCAGCCCAAGAAGGGGGCCCGATATTGTAGCCTACGAGCAGTACTTC. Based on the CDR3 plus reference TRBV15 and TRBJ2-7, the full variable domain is DAMVIQNPRYQVTQFGKPVTLSCSQTLNHNVMYWYQQKSSQAPKLLFHYYDKDFNNEADTPDNFQSRRPNTSFCFLDIRSPGLGDTAMYLCATSSPRRGPDIVAYEQYFGPGTRLTVT.

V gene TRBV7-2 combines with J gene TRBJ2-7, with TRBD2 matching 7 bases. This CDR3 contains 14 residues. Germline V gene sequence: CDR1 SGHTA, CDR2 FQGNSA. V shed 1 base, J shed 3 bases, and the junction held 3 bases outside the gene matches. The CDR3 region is CASSLDLAVYEQYF. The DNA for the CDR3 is TGTGCCAGCAGCTTAGATCTAGCGGTCTACGAGCAGTACTTC.

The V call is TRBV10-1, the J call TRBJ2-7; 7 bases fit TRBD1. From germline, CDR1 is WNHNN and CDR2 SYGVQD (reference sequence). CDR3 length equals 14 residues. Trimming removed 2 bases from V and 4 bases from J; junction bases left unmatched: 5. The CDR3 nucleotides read TGCGCCAGCAGTGAGAACAGGGGCACGTACGAGCAGTACTTC. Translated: CASSENRGTYEQYF.

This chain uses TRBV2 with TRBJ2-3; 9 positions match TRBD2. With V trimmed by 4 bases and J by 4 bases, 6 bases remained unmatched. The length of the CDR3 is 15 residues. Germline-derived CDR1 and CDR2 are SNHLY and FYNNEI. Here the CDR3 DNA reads TGTGCCAGCAGTGTTCGGCGGGGGGGGGCAGATACGCAGTATTTT. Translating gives CASSVRRGGADTQYF.

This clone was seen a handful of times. For the CDR3, the DNA is TGTGCCAGCAGTTCAGACAGGGGAGGAACTGAAGCTTTCTTT. This codes for CASSSDRGGTEAFF. The chain links TRBV27 to TRBJ1-1; 8 bases are a match to TRBD1. The CDR3 runs to 14 residues. Germline loops: CDR1 MNHEY, CDR2 SMNVEV (reference sequence). V shed 4 bases, J shed 5 bases, and the junction held 6 bases outside the gene matches.

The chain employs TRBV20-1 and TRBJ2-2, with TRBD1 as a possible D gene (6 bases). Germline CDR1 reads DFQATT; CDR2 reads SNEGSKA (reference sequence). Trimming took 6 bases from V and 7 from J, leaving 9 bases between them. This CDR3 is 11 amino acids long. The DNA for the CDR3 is TGCAGTGCGACACAGGGCGGGGAGCTGTTTTTT. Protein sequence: CSATQGGELFF.

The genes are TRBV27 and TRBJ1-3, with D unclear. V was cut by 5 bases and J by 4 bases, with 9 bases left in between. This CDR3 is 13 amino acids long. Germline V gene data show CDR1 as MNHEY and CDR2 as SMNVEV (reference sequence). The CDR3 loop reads CASSRNGGNTIYF. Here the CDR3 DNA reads TGTGCCAGCAGTCGAAACGGGGGAAACACCATATATTTT.

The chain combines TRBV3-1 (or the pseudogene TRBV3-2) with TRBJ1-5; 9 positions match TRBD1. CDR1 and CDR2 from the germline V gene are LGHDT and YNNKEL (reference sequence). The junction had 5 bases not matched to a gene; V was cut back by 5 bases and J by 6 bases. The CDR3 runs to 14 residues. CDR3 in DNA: TGTGCCAGCAGCTTTACAGGGGGCACTCAGCCCCAGCATTTT. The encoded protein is CASSFTGGTQPQHF.

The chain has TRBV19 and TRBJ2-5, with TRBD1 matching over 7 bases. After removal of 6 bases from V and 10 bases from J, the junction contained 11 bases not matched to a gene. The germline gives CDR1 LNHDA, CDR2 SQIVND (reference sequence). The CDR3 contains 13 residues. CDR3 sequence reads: CASSRDSIWDQYF. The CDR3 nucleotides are TGTGCCAGTAGCCGGGACAGTATATGGGACCAGTACTTC.

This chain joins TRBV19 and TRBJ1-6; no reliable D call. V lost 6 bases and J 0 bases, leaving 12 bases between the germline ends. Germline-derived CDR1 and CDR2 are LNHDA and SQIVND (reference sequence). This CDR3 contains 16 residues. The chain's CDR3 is CASSLDGSSYNSPLHF. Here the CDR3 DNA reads TGTGCCAGTAGCCTGGACGGGAGCTCCTATAATTCACCCCTCCACTTT.

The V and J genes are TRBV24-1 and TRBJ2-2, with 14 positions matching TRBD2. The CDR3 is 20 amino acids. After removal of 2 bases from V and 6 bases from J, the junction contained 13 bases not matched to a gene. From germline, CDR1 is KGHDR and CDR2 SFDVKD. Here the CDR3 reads CATSDYGLAGGPLTPGELFF. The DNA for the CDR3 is TGTGCCACCAGTGATTACGGACTAGCGGGAGGACCCTTAACCCCCGGGGAGCTGTTTTTT.